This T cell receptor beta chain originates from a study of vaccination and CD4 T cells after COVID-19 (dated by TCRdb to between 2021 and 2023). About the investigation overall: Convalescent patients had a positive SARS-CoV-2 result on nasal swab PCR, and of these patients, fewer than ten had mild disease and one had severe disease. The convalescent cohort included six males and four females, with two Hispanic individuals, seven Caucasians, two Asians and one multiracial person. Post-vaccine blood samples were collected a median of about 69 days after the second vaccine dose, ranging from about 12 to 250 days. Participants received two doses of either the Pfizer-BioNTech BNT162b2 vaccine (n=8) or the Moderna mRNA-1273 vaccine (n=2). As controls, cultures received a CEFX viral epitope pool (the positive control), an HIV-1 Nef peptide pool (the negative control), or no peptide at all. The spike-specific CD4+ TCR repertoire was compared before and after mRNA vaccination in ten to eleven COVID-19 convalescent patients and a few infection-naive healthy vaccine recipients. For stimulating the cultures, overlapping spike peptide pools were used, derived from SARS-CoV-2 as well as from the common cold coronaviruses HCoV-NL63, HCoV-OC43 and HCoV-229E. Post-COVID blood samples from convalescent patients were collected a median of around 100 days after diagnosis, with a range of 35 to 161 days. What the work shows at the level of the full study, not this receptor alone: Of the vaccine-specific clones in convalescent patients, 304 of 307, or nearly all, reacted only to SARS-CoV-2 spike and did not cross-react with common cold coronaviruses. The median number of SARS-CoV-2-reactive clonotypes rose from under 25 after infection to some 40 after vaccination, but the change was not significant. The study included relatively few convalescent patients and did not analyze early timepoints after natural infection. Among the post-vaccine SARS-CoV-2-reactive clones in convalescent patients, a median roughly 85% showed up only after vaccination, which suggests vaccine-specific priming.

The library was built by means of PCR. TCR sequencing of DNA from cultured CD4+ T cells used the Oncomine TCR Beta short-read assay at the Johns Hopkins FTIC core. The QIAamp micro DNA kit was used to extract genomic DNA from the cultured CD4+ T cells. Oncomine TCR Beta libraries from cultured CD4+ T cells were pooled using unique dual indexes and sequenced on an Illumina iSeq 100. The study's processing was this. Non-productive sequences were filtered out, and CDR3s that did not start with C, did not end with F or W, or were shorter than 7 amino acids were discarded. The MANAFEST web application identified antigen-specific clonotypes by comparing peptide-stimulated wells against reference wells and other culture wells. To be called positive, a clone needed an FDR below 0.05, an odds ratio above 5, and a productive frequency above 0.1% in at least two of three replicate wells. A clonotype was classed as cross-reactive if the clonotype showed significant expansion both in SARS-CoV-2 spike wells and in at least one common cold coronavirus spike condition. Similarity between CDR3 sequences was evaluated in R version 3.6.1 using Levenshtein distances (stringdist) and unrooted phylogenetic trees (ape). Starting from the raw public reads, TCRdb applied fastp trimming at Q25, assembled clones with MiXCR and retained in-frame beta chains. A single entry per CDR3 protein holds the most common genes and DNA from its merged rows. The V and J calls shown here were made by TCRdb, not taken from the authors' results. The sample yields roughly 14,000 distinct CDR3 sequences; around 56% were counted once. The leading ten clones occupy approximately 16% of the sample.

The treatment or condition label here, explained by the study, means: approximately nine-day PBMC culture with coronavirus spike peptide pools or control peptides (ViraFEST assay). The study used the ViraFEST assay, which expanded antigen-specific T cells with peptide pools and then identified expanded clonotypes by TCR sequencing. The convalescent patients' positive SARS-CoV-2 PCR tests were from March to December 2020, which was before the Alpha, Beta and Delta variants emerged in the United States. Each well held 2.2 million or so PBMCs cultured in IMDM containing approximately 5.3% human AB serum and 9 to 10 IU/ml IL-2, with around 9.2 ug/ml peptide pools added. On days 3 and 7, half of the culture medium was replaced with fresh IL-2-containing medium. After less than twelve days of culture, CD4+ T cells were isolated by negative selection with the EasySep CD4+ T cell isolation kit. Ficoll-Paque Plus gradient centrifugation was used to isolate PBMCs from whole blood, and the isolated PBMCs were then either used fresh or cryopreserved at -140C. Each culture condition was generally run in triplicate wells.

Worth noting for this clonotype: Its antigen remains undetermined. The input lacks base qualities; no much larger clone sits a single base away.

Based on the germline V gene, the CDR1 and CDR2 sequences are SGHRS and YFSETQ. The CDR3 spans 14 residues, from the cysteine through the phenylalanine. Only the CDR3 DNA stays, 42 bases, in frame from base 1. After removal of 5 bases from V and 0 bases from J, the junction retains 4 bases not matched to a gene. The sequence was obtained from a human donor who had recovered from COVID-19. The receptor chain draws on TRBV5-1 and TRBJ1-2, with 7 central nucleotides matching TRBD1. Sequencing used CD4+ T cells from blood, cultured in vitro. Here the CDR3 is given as CASRRTGANYGYTF. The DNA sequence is TGCGCCAGCAGACGGACAGGCGCTAACTATGGCTACACCTTC.